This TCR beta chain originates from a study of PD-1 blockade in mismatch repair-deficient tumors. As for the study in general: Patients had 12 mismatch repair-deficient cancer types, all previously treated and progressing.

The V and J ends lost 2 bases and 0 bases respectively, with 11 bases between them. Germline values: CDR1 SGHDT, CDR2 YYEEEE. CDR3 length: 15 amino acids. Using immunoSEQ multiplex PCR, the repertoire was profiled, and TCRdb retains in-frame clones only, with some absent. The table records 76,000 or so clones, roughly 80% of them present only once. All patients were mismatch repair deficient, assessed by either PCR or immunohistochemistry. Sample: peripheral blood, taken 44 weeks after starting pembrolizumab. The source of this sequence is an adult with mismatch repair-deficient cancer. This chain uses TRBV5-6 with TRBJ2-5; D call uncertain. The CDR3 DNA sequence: TGTGCCAGCAGCTTCACCCCACGATACCAAGAGACCCAGTACTTC. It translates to CASSFTPRYQETQYF.